A single sample is the source of the 28 T cell receptor beta chains below, sequenced in a study of OX40 agonist ivuxolimab in advanced cancers. Profiled with immunoSEQ multiplex PCR; TCRdb holds only in-frame clones, not every one. The sample holds about 81,000 clones, roughly four fifths seen once. The material sequenced was CD4+ or CD8+ T cells sorted from blood, taken in a trial of the OX40 agonist ivuxolimab. All receptors derive from an adult with an advanced solid tumor such as melanoma, head and neck, liver or kidney cancer.

The genes are TRBV28 and TRBJ1-1; TRBD1 agrees at 7 bases. V lost 7 bases to trimming and J lost 0 bases; unmatched junction nucleotides: 2. Germline lookup yields CDR1 MDHEN and CDR2 SYDVKM. The CDR3 runs 13 residues. CDR3 sequence reads: CASNRGLNTEAFF. The CDR3, as DNA: TGTGCCAGCAACAGGGGACTGAACACTGAAGCTTTCTTT.

This chain links TRBV11-1 with TRBJ2-2; D may correspond to TRBD1 or TRBD2 (5 bases each). CDR1 and CDR2 (germline): SGHAT, FQDESV (reference sequence). The CDR3 sequence is 13 residues long. The V gene lost 5 bases and the J gene lost 6 bases, with 10 bases spanning the gap. For the CDR3, the DNA is TGTGCCAGCAGCGTCCGGGGACCCGGGGAGCTGTTTTTT. It specifies CASSVRGPGELFF.

CDR3 sequence (DNA): TGTGCCAGCACCGGGGGGGGTCCGGGATATGGCTACACCTTC. Protein product: CASTGGGPGYGYTF. This rearrangement joins TRBV6-5 to TRBJ1-2; D may be TRBD1 (5 bases). With 7 bases removed from V and 5 bases from J, the gap between germline ends came to 17 bases. The CDR3 is 14 amino acids. The V gene's germline CDR1 is MNHEY and CDR2 SVGAGI.

This clone appeared once. This sequence joins TRBV7-2 and TRBJ2-7; 9 bases map to TRBD2. The V gene end was trimmed by 4 bases and the J gene end by 1 base; junction bases not matched to a gene: 2. Germline-derived CDR1 and CDR2 are SGHTA and FQGNSA. This CDR3 comprises 14 residues. CDR3: CASSSLAGSYEQYF. Here the CDR3 DNA reads TGTGCCAGCAGCTCCCTAGCGGGATCCTACGAGCAGTACTTC.

The chain is built from TRBV9 and TRBJ1-1; 9 nucleotides match TRBD1. CDR3 size: 18 residues. The junction had 12 bases not matched to a gene; V was cut back by 3 bases and J by 0 bases. CDR1 SGDLS and CDR2 YYNGEE come from the germline V gene. CDR3 coding DNA: TGTGCCAGCAGCGAAACCGGGACAGGGAGGGTTATGAACACTGAAGCTTTCTTT. Protein product: CASSETGTGRVMNTEAFF.

This sequence joins TRBV7-8 and TRBJ2-1, with 15 nucleotides matching TRBD2. The CDR3 is 18 amino acids. Germline CDR1 SGHVS, CDR2 FQNEAQ. Germline trimming cut 1 base from V and 7 bases from J; bases unmatched to any gene: 8. DNA for the CDR3: TGTGCCAGCAGCTTAGAGCCCGGACTAGCGGGAGGGCTTAATGAGCAGTTCTTC. Residues: CASSLEPGLAGGLNEQFF.

The chain recombines TRBV7-9 with TRBJ1-2; the match to TRBD1 covers 10 bases. This CDR3 has 14 residues. V lost 3 bases to trimming and J lost 8 bases; unmatched junction nucleotides: 6. Germline V gene lookup returns CDR1 SEHNR and CDR2 FQNEAQ (reference sequence). The CDR3 DNA reads TGTGCCAGCAGCTTGGGACAGGGGAAATACGGCTACACCTTC. This codes for CASSLGQGKYGYTF.

The chain is built from TRBV7-9 and TRBJ2-7; D assignment may be TRBD1 or TRBD2 (6 bases each). Trimming removed 5 bases from V and 3 bases from J, with 23 bases in between. This CDR3 contains 17 residues. Germline V CDR1 and CDR2: SEHNR, FQNEAQ (reference sequence). This CDR3 reads CASSLPRPGEVRYEQYF. In nucleotides, the CDR3 is TGTGCCAGCAGCCTACCCAGACCAGGGGAGGTTCGCTACGAGCAGTACTTC.

This rearrangement joins TRBV28 to TRBJ1-1, with D tentatively TRBD1 (6 bases). Germline V gene data show CDR1 as MDHEN and CDR2 as SYDVKM. The CDR3 sequence is 13 residues long. Trimming removed 6 bases from V and 5 bases from J, with 13 bases in between. The CDR3 region is CASRIAGETEAFF. CDR3 DNA sequence: TGTGCCAGCAGGATCGCAGGGGAAACTGAAGCTTTCTTT.

V gene TRBV10-3 combines with J gene TRBJ1-1, with D possibly being TRBD1 (6 bases). Trimming took 2 bases from V and 2 from J, leaving 9 bases between them. Germline V gene data show CDR1 as ENHRY and CDR2 as SYGVKD. The CDR3 spans 14 residues. CDR3 nucleotides: TGTGCCATCAGTGAGCGGGGGCCTAACACTGAAGCTTTCTTT. Amino acids: CAISERGPNTEAFF.

The chain combines TRBV6-5 with TRBJ1-5; D is ambiguous. The CDR3 length is 12 residues. With 4 bases removed from V and 5 bases from J, the gap between germline ends came to 6 bases. CDR1 and CDR2 (germline): MNHEY, SVGAGI. The DNA for the CDR3 is TGTGCCAGCAGTTCCTACGATCAGCCCCAGCATTTT. Its protein is CASSSYDQPQHF.

Points on this clone: One end of the junction varies from germline; a read error may be responsible. This chain connects TRBV7-7 to TRBJ2-2; TRBD1 aligns across 7 bases. This CDR3 has 15 residues. Germline V gene sequence: CDR1 SSHAT, CDR2 FNYEAQ (reference sequence). This chain's CDR3 is CASSHDRVLGRELFF. CDR3 DNA sequence: TGTGCTAGCAGCCACGACAGGGTTTTGGGCCGGGAGCTGTTTTTT. Combining the CDR3 with reference TRBV7-7 and TRBJ2-2 gives the whole variable domain GAGVSQSPRYKVTKRGQDVTLRCDPISSHATLYWYQQALGQGPEFLTYFNYEAQPDKSGLPSDRFSAERPEGSISTLTIQRTEQRDSAMYRCASSHDRVLGRELFFGEGSRLTVL.

The J gene is TRBJ1-6, the V gene TRBV2; D unresolved. V shed 4 bases and J shed 5 bases, with 12 bases lying between them. CDR3 length equals 15 residues. Germline V gene lookup returns CDR1 SNHLY and CDR2 FYNNEI. The chain's CDR3 is CASSGTGNDNSPLHF. CDR3 DNA: TGTGCCAGCAGTGGTACGGGAAATGATAATTCACCCCTCCACTTT.

The V gene is TRBV7-2, the J gene TRBJ2-6; D remains unclear. The CDR3 contains 18 residues. The V end lost 1 base, the J end lost 0 bases, and 13 bases lay between the germline ends. The germline V gene encodes CDR1 SGHTA and CDR2 FQGNSA. The DNA of the CDR3 is TGTGCCAGCAGCTTAGGGTCCGTCTCAAGCTCTGGGGCCAACGTCCTGACTTTC. Its translation: CASSLGSVSSSGANVLTF.

The CDR3 nucleotides read TGTGCCAGCAAGAGAGGACAGGGGGTTCGGGGAGCTTTCTTT. As protein: CASKRGQGVRGAFF. The chain recombines TRBV6-5 with TRBJ1-1, with TRBD1 matching 10 bases. CDR3 size: 14 residues. Germline CDR1 MNHEY, CDR2 SVGAGI. The V gene end was trimmed by 7 bases and the J gene end by 10 bases; junction bases not matched to a gene: 12.

The V call is TRBV7-2, the J call TRBJ1-2; 8 bases fit TRBD1. The V gene end was trimmed by 5 bases and the J gene end by 7 bases; junction bases not matched to a gene: 6. The germline V gene has CDR1 SGHTA and CDR2 FQGNSA. The CDR3 extends over 13 amino acids. CDR3 protein: CASSEDRAGGYTF. CDR3 sequence (DNA): TGTGCCAGCAGCGAGGACAGGGCTGGTGGCTACACCTTC.

In this sample, this clone turned up a few times. The chain joins TRBV9 to TRBJ2-1; the match to TRBD2 covers 11 bases. The germline V gene has CDR1 SGDLS and CDR2 YYNGEE. The J segment lost 7 bases and the V segment lost 3 bases, leaving 9 bases of the junction unmatched. The CDR3 consists of 16 residues. The chain's CDR3 is CASSAPGLAGKNEQFF. In DNA, the CDR3 is TGTGCCAGCAGCGCTCCTGGACTAGCGGGTAAGAATGAGCAGTTCTTC.

The chain has TRBV27 and TRBJ2-2; 9 bases align to TRBD2. Germline V gene lookup returns CDR1 MNHEY and CDR2 SMNVEV (reference sequence). The CDR3 extends over 18 amino acids. Trimming took 7 bases from V and 7 from J; bases not matched to a gene: 19. The CDR3 DNA is TGTGCCAGCACCCGGGGAGAAAGACGGAGGACTAGCGTCGGGGAGCTGTTTTTT. This gives the protein CASTRGERRRTSVGELFF.

Details on this clone: Germline is not matched at one junction end, which may reflect a read error. The chain couples TRBV18 to TRBJ1-6; D gene uncertain. The CDR3 contains 14 residues. From germline, CDR1 is KGHSH and CDR2 LQKENI. The CDR3 nucleotides read TGTGCCAGCTCACCGGGCTCCTCTAATTCACCCCTCCACTTT. It is translated as CASSPGSSNSPLHF. The variable domain in full, with the rest retrieved from reference TRBV18 and TRBJ1-6, is NAGVMQNPRHLVRRRGQEARLRCSPMKGHSHVYWYRQLPEEGLKFMVYLQKENIIDESGMPKERFSAEFPKEGPSILRIQQVVRGDSAAYFCASSPGSSNSPLHFGNGTRLTVT.

V and J are TRBV19 and TRBJ2-7, with TRBD2 as a possible D gene (5 bases). The CDR3 sequence is 14 residues long. Trimming shortened V by 2 bases and J by 4 bases, and 12 bases separated the two germline ends. The germline CDR1 and CDR2 sequences are LNHDA and SQIVND (reference sequence). CDR3 amino acids: CASSIIRGNYEQYF. The DNA for the CDR3 is TGTGCCAGTAGTATAATACGGGGAAATTACGAGCAGTACTTC.

The rearrangement uses TRBV21-1 and TRBJ2-5. TRBV21-1 is termed a pseudogene. The CDR3 contains 15 residues. The CDR3 DNA reads TGTGCCAGCAGCATCTCCTCCGGGACCTCAGAGACCCAGTACTTC. Protein sequence: CASSISSGTSETQYF.

The chain carries TRBV5-1 and TRBJ2-2; 8 bases line up with TRBD2. J was trimmed by 3 bases and V by 0 bases; bases with no gene match: 7. This CDR3 is 17 amino acids long. Per germline, CDR1 SGHRS and CDR2 YFSETQ. DNA for the CDR3: TGCGCCAGCAGCTTGGCCCTCGGGGGGGCGCACACCGGGGAGCTGTTTTTT. It specifies CASSLALGGAHTGELFF.

The chain couples TRBV2 to TRBJ2-4, with D uncertain. CDR3 length: 12 amino acids. Trimming stripped 7 bases from V and 4 bases from J, with 8 bases between. The V gene's germline CDR1 is SNHLY and CDR2 FYNNEI. The CDR3 DNA is TGTGCCAGCACTAAGCTAAAAAACATTCAGTACTTC. It yields the protein CASTKLKNIQYF.

J is TRBJ2-5 and V is TRBV19; maybe TRBD1 (6 bases). Germline loops: CDR1 LNHDA, CDR2 SQIVND (reference sequence). The V and J ends lost 4 bases and 5 bases respectively, with 14 bases between them. The CDR3 is 14 residues long. The CDR3 bases are TGTGCCAGTAGTACCCGAGAGGGGGACGAGACCCAGTACTTC. It codes for CASSTREGDETQYF. Supplemented by reference TRBV19 and TRBJ2-5, the full variable domain reads DGGITQSPKYLFRKEGQNVTLSCEQNLNHDAMYWYRQDPGQGLRLIYYSQIVNDFQKGDIAEGYSVSREKKESFPLTVTSAQKNPTAFYLCASSTREGDETQYFGPGTRLLVL.

The CDR3 protein is CASSPLMRPTYEQYF. The CDR3 DNA is TGTGCCAGCAGTCCGTTAATGCGCCCTACTTACGAGCAGTACTTC. The chain uses TRBV28 and TRBJ2-7; unclear D gene. Germline V lookup: CDR1 MDHEN, CDR2 SYDVKM. Trimming removed 5 bases at V and 4 bases at J, with 18 bases between. This CDR3 is 15 amino acids long. Filled out from reference TRBV28 and TRBJ2-7, the complete variable domain reads DVKVTQSSRYLVKRTGEKVFLECVQDMDHENMFWYRQDPGLGLRLIYFSYDVKMKEKGDIPEGYSVSREKKERFSLILESASTNQTSMYLCASSPLMRPTYEQYFGPGTRLTVT.

A few counts support this clone. The identical CDR3 is also encoded by other nucleotide sequences in the sample. The chain has TRBV4-3 and TRBJ2-5; D call uncertain. CDR3 length: 15 residues. Germline-derived CDR1 and CDR2 are LGHNA and YSLEER. Trimming removed 1 base from V and 0 bases from J, with 9 bases in between. The CDR3 loop reads CASSQARGYQETQYF. The CDR3 region has the DNA TGCGCCAGCAGCCAAGCGAGAGGCTACCAAGAGACCCAGTACTTC.

This clone was seen a few times. The rearrangement joins TRBV2 to TRBJ1-4; the D gene is possibly TRBD1 (5 bases). V lost 2 bases and J 12 bases, leaving 19 bases between the germline ends. The germline V gene has CDR1 SNHLY and CDR2 FYNNEI. This CDR3 has 15 amino acids. CDR3 in DNA: TGTGCCAGCAGTGAAAAGGGGCAGTCGCACTCGGAACTGTTTTTT. Encoded protein: CASSEKGQSHSELFF.

The J gene is TRBJ2-2, the V gene TRBV6-1; D might be TRBD1 (5 bases). The germline V gene encodes CDR1 MNHNS and CDR2 SASEGT. The CDR3 runs to 14 residues. The V end lost 2 bases, the J end lost 1 base, and 5 bases lay between the germline ends. The CDR3 DNA follows: TGTGCCAGCAGTGAACAGGGGAACACCGGGGAGCTGTTTTTT. Residues: CASSEQGNTGELFF.